The rows below give T cell receptor beta chains drawn from one sample of a study of identical twins. From the 5' RACE reads, TCRdb called clonotypes with MiXCR, one entry per CDR3 protein. Of fewer than 500,000 distinct CDR3 sequences listed, 24% are singletons. The same sample was also studied in work on T cells expressing NK-cell markers.

Material: CD4+ T cells sorted from blood. These TCRs come from a woman under 30 in good health. The CDR3 runs from the conserved cysteine through the conserved F or W. The D gene is left open where the match is weak. Part of the rows lack a size; the others show once, few, many or a class for expanded clones.

TRBV11-1,NA,TRBJ2-6,NA,CASSLPGIFAGNTGANVLTF,TGTGCCAGCAGCTTACCGGGAATCTTCGCAGGAAACACTGGGGCCAACGTCCTGACTTTC
TRBV5-1,few,TRBJ1-5,TRBD1,CASSSGTEGQPQHF,TGCGCCAGCAGCTCCGGGACAGAGGGGCAGCCCCAGCATTTT
TRBV20-1,few,TRBJ2-5,NA,CSAISLASAQETQYF,TGCAGTGCTATAAGTCTGGCTAGCGCACAAGAGACCCAGTACTTC
TRBV20-1,NA,TRBJ2-5,TRBD2,CSARTSGNRQTQYF,TGCAGTGCTCGGACTAGCGGCAACCGGCAGACCCAGTACTTC
TRBV5-1,few,TRBJ2-7,NA,CASRPTQGNEQYF,TGCGCCAGCAGACCTACCCAGGGGAACGAGCAGTACTTC
TRBV25-1,NA,TRBJ1-2,NA,CASSAAYPTFYGYTF,TGTGCCAGCAGTGCCGCCTACCCGACTTTCTATGGCTACACCTTC
TRBV27,few,TRBJ2-2,NA,CASGQLGTGELFF,TGTGCCAGCGGGCAACTCGGCACCGGGGAGCTGTTTTTT
TRBV29-1,NA,TRBJ2-7,TRBD1,CSVVIGQGYEQYF,TGCAGCGTTGTAATTGGACAGGGCTACGAGCAGTACTTC
TRBV12-3/TRBV12-4,many,TRBJ2-2,NA,CGSRRNTGELFF,TGTGGTTCCCGGAGGAACACCGGGGAGCTGTTTTTT
TRBV5-1,NA,TRBJ2-3,TRBD1,CASGEQGADTQYF,TGCGCCAGCGGTGAGCAGGGGGCGGATACGCAGTATTTT
TRBV20-1,few,TRBJ2-7,TRBD1,CSASPGQYSTYEQYF,TGCAGTGCTAGCCCGGGACAGTACTCAACCTACGAGCAGTACTTC
TRBV6-1,few,TRBJ1-2,NA,CASLGWELYGYTF,TGTGCCAGCCTAGGATGGGAGCTCTATGGCTACACCTTC
TRBV19,NA,TRBJ2-3,TRBD2,CASGTSGADTQYF,TGTGCCAGTGGGACTAGCGGTGCAGATACGCAGTATTTT
TRBV3-1,few,TRBJ2-5,NA,CASSQRGGGQQETQYF,TGTGCCAGCAGCCAAAGAGGTGGCGGACAGCAAGAGACCCAGTACTTC
TRBV29-1,once,TRBJ1-1,NA,CSVGGVSGTEAFF,TGCAGCGTGGGAGGGGTTTCGGGGACTGAAGCTTTCTTT
TRBV7-2,few,TRBJ2-7,TRBD2,CASSTRLAGVSYEQYF,TGTGCCAGCAGCACTCGACTAGCGGGAGTCTCCTACGAGCAGTACTTC
TRBV20-1,few,TRBJ1-2,NA,CSAATQGTGGYTF,TGCAGTGCCGCGACTCAGGGAACGGGCGGCTACACCTTC
TRBV5-5,NA,TRBJ2-3,TRBD1,CASSSVGQGTDTQYF,TGTGCCAGCAGCTCGGTGGGACAGGGCACAGATACGCAGTATTTT
TRBV5-1,few,TRBJ1-1,TRBD1,CASKTGMNTEAFF,TGCGCCAGCAAGACAGGGATGAACACTGAAGCTTTCTTT
TRBV30,NA,TRBJ2-2,NA,CAWSVQGNTGELFF,TGTGCCTGGAGTGTACAGGGGAACACCGGGGAGCTGTTTTTT
TRBV24-1,few,TRBJ1-2,NA,CATWRVRLYGYTF,TGTGCCACTTGGAGGGTACGGCTATATGGCTACACCTTC
TRBV27,NA,TRBJ2-1,NA,CANGREQQFF,TGTGCCAACGGTAGGGAGCAGCAGTTCTTC
TRBV20-1,few,TRBJ2-7,NA,CSASPDTTYEQYF,TGCAGTGCTAGCCCGGACACAACCTACGAGCAGTACTTC
TRBV20-1,few,TRBJ2-1,TRBD1,CSATKGQGNYNEQFF,TGCAGTGCTACTAAAGGACAGGGAAACTACAATGAGCAGTTCTTC
TRBV5-1,few,TRBJ2-7,NA,CASSLGRSNYEQYF,TGCGCCAGCAGCTTGGGTCGCTCCAACTACGAGCAGTACTTC
TRBV5-1,NA,TRBJ2-7,TRBD1,CASSSRGQGSSYEQYF,TGCGCCAGCAGCTCCCGCGGACAGGGGTCATCCTACGAGCAGTACTTC
TRBV6-1,NA,TRBJ1-4,NA,CASSRGRDNEKLFF,TGTGCCAGCAGTCGCGGAAGGGATAATGAAAAACTGTTTTTT
TRBV10-3,NA,TRBJ2-1,TRBD1,CAISGQGGNEQFF,TGTGCCATCAGCGGACAGGGCGGAAATGAGCAGTTCTTC
TRBV15,NA,TRBJ2-5,NA,CATSRDKGGRGETQYF,TGTGCCACCAGCAGAGATAAAGGGGGAAGAGGAGAGACCCAGTACTTC
TRBV10-3,NA,TRBJ2-1,NA,CAIGEENEQFF,TGTGCCATCGGGGAGGAGAATGAGCAGTTCTTC
TRBV7-8,NA,TRBJ2-7,TRBD2,CASSLALVGGGGYEQYF,TGTGCCAGCAGCTTAGCGCTCGTTGGTGGCGGGGGCTACGAGCAGTACTTC
TRBV12-3/TRBV12-4,many,TRBJ1-2,NA,CASSLSNGYTF,TGTGCCAGCAGTTTAAGTAATGGCTACACCTTC
TRBV10-3,few,TRBJ2-7,NA,CAISESLRGTLSSHSEQYF,TGTGCCATCAGTGAGTCTCTGCGCGGGACCCTTTCATCACATTCCGAGCAGTACTTC
TRBV11-2,many,TRBJ2-2,NA,CASSSLRRRTVGELFF,TGTGCCAGCAGCTCGCTTAGGAGGCGAACGGTCGGGGAGCTGTTTTTT
TRBV7-2,NA,TRBJ2-5,TRBD1,CASSATGVRETQYF,TGTGCCAGCAGCGCGACAGGGGTACGAGAGACCCAGTACTTC
TRBV20-1,NA,TRBJ2-5,NA,CSARPLVWEFKKETQYF,TGCAGTGCTAGACCACTAGTTTGGGAGTTCAAGAAAGAGACCCAGTACTTC
TRBV2,few,TRBJ1-6,TRBD1,CASSYRGNSPLHF,TGTGCCAGCAGTTACAGGGGTAATTCACCCCTCCACTTT
TRBV27,many,TRBJ1-5,NA,CASSPLEGRQPQHF,TGTGCCAGCAGTCCCCTTGAGGGACGGCAGCCCCAGCATTTT
TRBV19,NA,TRBJ2-1,NA,CASSIGNTYNEQFF,TGTGCCAGTAGTATCGGAAACACCTACAATGAGCAGTTCTTC
TRBV6-1,few,TRBJ2-1,TRBD1,CASSYPGQGSGEQFF,TGTGCCAGCTCGTACCCGGGACAGGGGTCTGGGGAGCAGTTCTTC
TRBV19,NA,TRBJ2-1,NA,CASSIVLGVDEQFF,TGTGCCAGTAGTATTGTTTTGGGGGTCGATGAGCAGTTCTTC
TRBV9,few,TRBJ2-2,TRBD1,CASSLGTALNTGELFF,TGTGCCAGCAGCCTCGGGACAGCTCTGAACACCGGGGAGCTGTTTTTT